These 28 T cell receptor beta chains were all obtained from the same sample, sequenced in a study of T cells after yellow fever vaccination. MiXCR, applied by TCRdb to the 5' RACE reads, yields one record per CDR3 protein. Seen here are roughly 310,000 distinct CDR3 sequences, 3.6% observed once, and the top ten hold 23%. The source was PBMCs, collected on the day of the yellow fever booster vaccination. Receptor source: a man aged 18 to 29 who received the YFV17D yellow fever vaccine.

The gene calls are TRBV2 and TRBJ1-5, with D possibly matching TRBD1 (5 bases). V was cut by 5 bases and J by 14 bases, with 10 bases left in between. Germline loops: CDR1 SNHLY, CDR2 FYNNEI. The CDR3 runs to 10 residues. CDR3 region: CASSRGIKHF. CDR3 coding DNA: TGTGCCAGCAGTCGGGGCATCAAGCATTTT.

The CDR3 region has the DNA TGCAGTGCTATGCCGGGACAAGCCATCTATGGCTACACCTTC. This sequence encodes CSAMPGQAIYGYTF. The rearrangement uses TRBV20-1 and TRBJ1-2, with D possibly matching TRBD1 (6 bases). Looked up from germline, CDR1 is DFQATT and CDR2 is SNEGSKA (reference sequence). V was cut by 4 bases and J by 4 bases, with 16 bases left in between. CDR3 size: 14 residues.

This clonotype was seen a handful of times. The chain carries TRBV30 and TRBJ2-7; 7 nucleotides line up with TRBD1. Germline V lookup: CDR1 GTSNPN, CDR2 SVGIG (reference sequence). CDR3 size: 15 residues. Losses at the gene ends were 0 bases for V and 7 bases for J; bases not matched to a gene: 12. DNA for the CDR3: TGTGCCTGGAGTGTACGACAGGGACCTTCTGGGGAGCAGTACTTC. Protein sequence: CAWSVRQGPSGEQYF.

The sample holds many counts of this clonotype. This chain joins TRBV7-2 and TRBJ2-5, with D tentatively TRBD2 (7 bases). V was cut by 4 bases and J by 5 bases, with 14 bases left in between. Germline CDR1 is SGHTA and CDR2 is FQGNSA. The CDR3 is 14 residues long. The CDR3 here is CASSSRGGRETQYF. DNA of the CDR3: TGTGCCAGCAGCTCAAGGGGGGGGCGGGAGACCCAGTACTTC. Looking up the rest from reference TRBV7-2 and TRBJ2-5 gives the full variable domain: GAGVSQSPSNKVTEKGKDVELRCDPISGHTALYWYRQSLGQGLEFLIYFQGNSAPDKSGLPSDRFSAERTGGSVSTLTIQRTQQEDSAVYLCASSSRGGRETQYFGPGTRLLVL.

This CDR3 is CASGPMRGLGTDTQYF. CDR3 bases: TGTGCCAGCGGACCCATGCGCGGATTAGGCACAGATACGCAGTATTTT. This chain links TRBV6-5 with TRBJ2-3, with D unclear. The CDR3 length is 16 residues. Germline CDR1 and CDR2: MNHEY and SVGAGI. V dropped 8 bases and J dropped 1 base, with 19 bases sitting between them.

There are a few counts of this clonotype. In DNA, the CDR3 is TGTGCTAGTGGTTTGGTTGGAACGGAGCTGTTTTTT. Protein: CASGLVGTELFF. This chain links TRBV12-5 with TRBJ2-2; D is ambiguous. CDR1 is LGHNT, CDR2 FRNRAP, per germline. The V and J ends lost 0 bases and 10 bases respectively, with 6 bases between them. The CDR3 covers 12 residues.

This clonotype showed up many times. J is TRBJ2-2 and V is TRBV15, with 7 bases that match TRBD1. Trimming cost V 0 bases and J 7 bases; bases outside gene matches: 8. This CDR3 region has 16 residues. Germline V gene data show CDR1 as LNHNV and CDR2 as YYDKDF (reference sequence). The CDR3 DNA is TGTGCCACCAGCAGAGATCTCGAACAGGGGATCGGGGAGCTGTTTTTT. This gives the protein CATSRDLEQGIGELFF.

In its sample, this clonotype was seen many times. The V gene is TRBV9, the J gene TRBJ2-3; D unresolved. Trimming removed 4 bases from V and 0 bases from J, with 15 bases in between. CDR1 and CDR2 from the germline V gene are SGDLS and YYNGEE. The CDR3 extends over 16 amino acids. CDR3 nucleotide sequence: TGTGCCAGCAGCCCCCCTGACTTCCCGAGCACAGATACGCAGTATTTT. This encodes CASSPPDFPSTDTQYF. Full variable domain (remainder filled in from reference TRBV9 and TRBJ2-3): DSGVTQTPKHLITATGQRVTLRCSPRSGDLSVYWYQQSLDQGLQFLIQYYNGEERAKGNILERFSAQQFPDLHSELNLSSLELGDSALYFCASSPPDFPSTDTQYFGPGTRLTVL.

This clonotype was detected many times. This sequence joins TRBV6-2 or TRBV6-3 and TRBJ2-7; D tentatively fits TRBD1 or TRBD2 (6 bases each). CDR3 length: 16 amino acids. CDR1 is MNHEY and CDR2 is SVGEGT in the germline V gene. V dropped 1 base and J dropped 7 bases, with 20 bases sitting between them. In DNA, the CDR3 is TGTGCCAGCAGTTACTTCCGGGGTCCGGGGGCAGGTGAGCAGTACTTC. Encoded protein: CASSYFRGPGAGEQYF.

There are a few counts of this clonotype. The chain joins TRBV6-6 to TRBJ1-1; TRBD1 matches at 7 bases. The CDR3 runs to 15 residues. Germline assignment: CDR1 MNHNY and CDR2 SVGAGI (reference sequence). The V segment lost 0 bases and the J segment 2 bases; nucleotides outside the gene matches: 3. The DNA of the CDR3 is TGTGCCAGCAGTTACTCTAGACAGGGAAACACTGAAGCTTTCTTT. Amino acids: CASSYSRQGNTEAFF.

There are many counts of this clonotype. The J gene is TRBJ1-2, the V gene TRBV12-3 or TRBV12-4, with D unclear. V was clipped by 6 bases and J by 2 bases, with 10 bases between them. The CDR3 runs to 13 residues. The CDR3 region is CASRRQANYGYTF. The CDR3 coding sequence is TGTGCCAGCAGACGCCAGGCAAACTATGGCTACACCTTC.

The table lists this clonotype with a few counts. The chain carries TRBV14 and TRBJ2-1, with TRBD1 as a possible D gene (6 bases). CDR1 is SGHDN, CDR2 FVKESK, per germline. This CDR3 comprises 16 residues. V dropped 3 bases and J dropped 4 bases, with 16 bases sitting between them. CDR3 region: CASSHTGTVPYNEQFF. The CDR3 region has the DNA TGTGCCAGCAGCCATACAGGGACGGTTCCTTACAATGAGCAGTTCTTC.

This clonotype was seen a few times. The rearrangement links TRBV7-4 to TRBJ2-1, with a tentative D call TRBD2 (6 bases). The germline CDR1 and CDR2 sequences are SGHVT and SQSDAQ. V lost 2 bases and J lost 0, with 29 bases in between. This CDR3 has 22 residues. The DNA of the CDR3 is TGTGCCAGCAGCTTAATTGTAATTCGGCCTAGCGAGCTCAGTAGCTCCTACAATGAGCAGTTCTTC. Its translation: CASSLIVIRPSELSSSYNEQFF.

This clonotype appeared many times. The J gene is TRBJ2-1, the V gene TRBV4-3; D not resolved. The CDR3 is made up of 12 amino acids. Germline CDR1 LGHNA, CDR2 YSLEER. Trimming pared 3 bases from V and 8 bases from J, leaving 8 bases between. CDR3 DNA sequence: TGCGCCAGCAGCCATTCTTTCCATGAGCAGTTCTTC. Translating it yields CASSHSFHEQFF.

This clonotype was detected many times. This rearrangement joins TRBV5-1 to TRBJ2-5, with 9 bases matching TRBD2. The CDR3 contains 15 residues. Germline trimming cut 0 bases from V and 8 bases from J; bases unmatched to any gene: 8. Per germline, CDR1 SGHRS and CDR2 YFSETQ. The CDR3 DNA reads as TGCGCCAGCAGCTTGGGGCTAGCGGGGAGCGGCACCCAGTACTTC. Protein sequence: CASSLGLAGSGTQYF.

The chain joins TRBV12-3 or TRBV12-4 to TRBJ2-1; 7 nucleotides line up with TRBD1. V dropped 4 bases and J dropped 9; count of bases not matched to a gene: 9. CDR3 length equals 14 residues. The CDR3 loop reads CASSSADPGGEQFF. The CDR3 nucleotides are TGTGCCAGCAGTTCAGCGGATCCAGGGGGTGAGCAGTTCTTC.

This clonotype was counted between two and nine times. V is TRBV27 and J is TRBJ1-5, with D possibly being TRBD1 (6 bases). Trimming stripped 4 bases from V and 2 bases from J, with 9 bases between. In germline, CDR1 is MNHEY, CDR2 SMNVEV (reference sequence). CDR3 size: 14 residues. In nucleotides, the CDR3 is TGTGCCAGCAGTTACAACAGGGGCAATCAGCCCCAGCATTTT. As protein: CASSYNRGNQPQHF.

This clonotype was counted a few times. The J gene is TRBJ1-1, the V gene TRBV12-3 or TRBV12-4, with TRBD1 identical over 9 bases. The CDR3 spans 14 residues. The trim removed 7 bases at V and 6 bases at J, leaving 9 bases unmatched. CDR3 DNA sequence: TGTGCCAGCACCCACGGACAGGGGATTCCTGAAGCTTTCTTT. Translation: CASTHGQGIPEAFF.

This clonotype was detected ten times or more. The gene calls are TRBV20-1 and TRBJ2-7; maybe TRBD2 (7 bases). V dropped 4 bases and J dropped 1 base, with 14 bases sitting between them. Germline CDR1 DFQATT, CDR2 SNEGSKA (reference sequence). The CDR3 consists of 14 residues. The CDR3 reads CSATGRGPSYEQYF. As DNA, the CDR3 is TGCAGTGCTACGGGGCGGGGGCCTTCCTACGAGCAGTACTTC.

This clonotype was observed at least ten times. CDR3 amino acids: CASSPPGSSSYEQYF. In DNA, the CDR3 is TGTGCCAGCTCACCACCGGGCTCTAGCTCCTACGAGCAGTACTTC. This chain connects TRBV18 to TRBJ2-7; D unresolved. V lost 0 bases to trimming and J lost 0 bases, with 9 bases between them. The V gene's germline CDR1 is KGHSH and CDR2 LQKENI. CDR3 length: 15 residues.

This clonotype was seen ten or more times. The rearrangement links TRBV4-3 to TRBJ2-7; the D call may be TRBD1 or TRBD2 (5 bases each). The germline V gene encodes CDR1 LGHNA and CDR2 YSLEER. This CDR3 has 16 amino acids. With 0 bases removed from V and 3 bases from J, the gap between germline ends came to 15 bases. For the CDR3, the DNA is TGCGCCAGCAGCCAAGAGTCCGGGGCAGCTTACTACGAGCAGTACTTC. It encodes CASSQESGAAYYEQYF.

This clonotype occurred many times. The genes are TRBV9 and TRBJ2-3; no firm D call. V was pared by 1 base and J by 2 bases, with 11 bases between. Germline V gene data show CDR1 as SGDLS and CDR2 as YYNGEE. The CDR3 length is 15 residues. The CDR3 DNA follows: TGTGCCAGCAGCGTAAGCACTTTACCCACAGATACGCAGTATTTT. Protein: CASSVSTLPTDTQYF.

This clonotype was picked up many times. The gene calls are TRBV29-1 and TRBJ2-3; 11 bases fit TRBD1. Germline CDR1 and CDR2: SQVTM and ANQGSEA. This CDR3 contains 14 residues. CDR3: CRVSGQGGADTQYF. The CDR3 nucleotides read TGCAGAGTTTCGGGACAGGGGGGCGCAGATACGCAGTATTTT.

This chain joins TRBV3-1 and TRBJ2-1; a possible D gene is TRBD2 (7 bases). Germline CDR1 and CDR2: LGHDT and YNNKEL (reference sequence). CDR3 size: 16 residues. Deletions cut 0 bases from V and 4 bases from J, with 13 bases between. CDR3 nucleotide sequence: TGTGCCAGCAGCCAAGAGCTGCGGGGGCCTTACAATGAGCAGTTCTTC. It translates to CASSQELRGPYNEQFF.

This clonotype has ten or more counts. The rearrangement links TRBV29-1 to TRBJ2-5; D unresolved. CDR1 and CDR2 (germline): SQVTM, ANQGSEA. V shed 3 bases and J shed 1 base, with 9 bases lying between them. The CDR3 runs to 13 residues. CDR3 sequence: CSVDYTVQETQYF. The DNA for the CDR3 is TGCAGCGTTGATTATACAGTCCAAGAGACCCAGTACTTC.

This clonotype was counted ten times or more. The V gene is TRBV28, the J gene TRBJ2-7; no reliable D call. Trimming took 5 bases from V and 9 from J, leaving 17 bases between them. This CDR3 region has 13 residues. The V gene's germline CDR1 is MDHEN and CDR2 SYDVKM. DNA of the CDR3: TGTGCCAGCAGTCCCTCCACGCAGTTGGGGCAGTACGTC. Translating gives CASSPSTQLGQYV.

This clonotype was picked up many times. The CDR3 DNA is TGTGCCAGCAGACAACAGCTAGCTGGCAATCAGCCCCAGCATTTT. Its protein product is CASRQQLAGNQPQHF. The chain recombines TRBV6-5 with TRBJ1-5; D unresolved. The CDR3 runs to 15 residues. The V gene's germline CDR1 is MNHEY and CDR2 SVGAGI. V was shortened by 6 bases and J by 2 bases, with 14 bases between the two germline ends.

This clonotype was counted at least ten times. This chain connects TRBV6-2 or TRBV6-3 to TRBJ2-7; 11 positions match TRBD1. Germline V CDR1 and CDR2: MNHEY, SVGEGT. Trimming cost V 8 bases and J 3 bases; bases outside gene matches: 3. The length of the CDR3 is 13 residues. The CDR3 spells CASADRGHYEQYF. The CDR3 DNA is TGTGCCAGCGCGGACAGGGGGCACTACGAGCAGTACTTC.